This T cell receptor beta chain was sequenced for a study of blood T cell repertoires in COVID-19 (dated by TCRdb to the early 2020s). Study-level background: Samples from collaborators originated in the United States, Italy and Spain and spanned both the acute and convalescent phases of COVID-19. The prospective study material was composed of cDNA or gDNA derived from T cells, B-cell-depleted T cells, or PBMCs. The dataset comprised deeply sampled blood TCRbeta repertoires from subjects exposed to, actively infected with, or recovered from COVID-19. A freely available public database, intended as a resource for researchers studying the immune response to SARS-CoV-2, is where the repertoires were released. The samples were drawn from two sources: the first 160 participants of the ongoing ImmuneRACE study, and fewer than 1,500 subjects contributed by 6 global collaborators. Nearly every sample came with metadata listing a de-identified subject ID, COVID-19 status, age in years and sex. Where available, HLA class I and class II types were taken from metadata supplied by the sample provider and were not determined by assay-based typing. Here is what the overall study found, with its caveats: The amount of clinical and demographic metadata varied by source and participant and was provided uncurated.

TCRbeta CDR3 regions were amplified from genomic DNA by means of the immunoSEQ Assay, a bias-controlled multiplex PCR. The published analysis was carried out like this. The number of nucleated cells in each sample was estimated from the amplification of reference gene primers within the assay. Sequence reads were collapsed and filtered to measure the absolute abundance of every unique TCRbeta CDR3 rearrangement. For each sample, productive Simpson clonality was calculated by taking the square root of Simpson's diversity index across productive rearrangements. This immuneACCESS table, as held by TCRdb, lists in-frame sequences with V and J called but not all clones. Of the missing ones, under half trace to an unresolved V gene in checked studies; the others have no known cause. The V and J calls and clone size are taken from that table; D and trimming were inferred from the DNA. This sample has approximately 300,000 clones in its table, and 80% to 90% of those were observed once. Jointly, the top ten make up about 4.2% of the sample.

Participants in the prospective study were aged roughly 18 to 95 years, lived in 20 to 25 United States geographic areas, and enrolled through a virtual design. Cohort assignment in the prospective study relied on participant-reported clinical history from a screening survey and a study questionnaire. ImmuneRACE Cohort 3 recovered participants were defined by two consecutive negative NP/OP PCR tests, healthcare professional clearance, or symptom resolution. Each participant in the prospective study had whole blood, serum and a nasopharyngeal or oropharyngeal swab collected by mobile phlebotomists. Participants in the prospective study had the option to provide additional blood draws and questionnaires over an approximately 2-month period. Before DNA extraction, prospective study blood samples were shipped either frozen or at room temperature. As for this clone: The antigen it recognizes is unknown. Base-call qualities are not available, and no considerably larger clone is one nucleotide away.

Counted from cysteine to phenylalanine, this CDR3 has 14 amino acids. Only the CDR3 DNA stays, 42 bases, in frame from base 1. The germline V gene (reference sequence) yields MNHEY for CDR1 and SMNVEV for CDR2. After removal of 6 bases from V and 2 bases from J, the junction retains 5 bases not matched to a gene. The source is a man aged 25-40 years who had recovered from COVID-19. Sample: PBMCs or T cells enriched from blood (not recorded which). The sequence links TRBV27 to TRBJ2-7; 9 middle bases align to TRBD1. The nucleotide sequence reads as follows: TGTGCCAGCAGCGCGACAGGGGGAACCTACGAGCAGTACTTC. Translated, it gives CASSATGGTYEQYF.